The 3 T cell receptor beta chains presented below share a single source sample, sequenced in a study of T cell responses to AZD1222 COVID-19 vaccine. TCRdb keeps only in-frame clones here, not all; method: immunoSEQ multiplex PCR. The sample yields 150,000 to 180,000 clones, approximately 87% seen once. Specimen: peripheral blood, collected on day 0 of MenACWY control vaccination. These receptors originate from an adult in good health.

The chain uses TRBV5-4 and TRBJ1-4; D not certain. The V end lost 7 bases, the J end lost 5 bases, and 6 bases lay between the germline ends. Germline values: CDR1 SGHNT, CDR2 YYREEE (reference sequence). The CDR3 is made up of 11 amino acids. This CDR3 reads CASGINEKLFF. As DNA, the CDR3 is TGTGCCAGCGGAATAAATGAAAAACTGTTTTTT.

The chain uses TRBV5-1 and TRBJ1-6, with 7 bases fitting TRBD1. Losses at the gene ends were 0 bases for V and 8 bases for J; bases not matched to a gene: 5. CDR3 size: 15 residues. Germline values: CDR1 SGHRS, CDR2 YFSETQ. The CDR3: CASSLDGTAYSPLHF. As DNA, the CDR3 is TGCGCCAGCAGCTTGGATGGGACAGCATATTCACCCCTCCACTTT.

The chain combines TRBV21-1 with TRBJ1-1; the table's D call of TRBD1 was not tested on the DNA. TRBV21-1 is given as a pseudogene. The CDR3 runs 13 residues. CDR3 in amino acids: CASSKAGRGPAFF. The DNA of the CDR3 is TGTGCCAGCAGCAAAGCGGGCAGGGGTCCAGCTTTCTTT.